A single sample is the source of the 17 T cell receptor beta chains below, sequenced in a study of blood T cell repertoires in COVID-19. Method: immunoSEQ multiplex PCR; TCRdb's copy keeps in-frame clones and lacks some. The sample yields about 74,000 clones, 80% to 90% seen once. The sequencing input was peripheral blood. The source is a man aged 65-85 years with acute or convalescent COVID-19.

The CDR3 nucleotides are TGTGCCACCAGTGATCCTTCCAGGGGGCGAATGGATACGCAGTATTTT. Residues: CATSDPSRGRMDTQYF. This chain uses TRBV24-1 with TRBJ2-3; 8 bases agree with TRBD1. Germline assignment: CDR1 KGHDR and CDR2 SFDVKD. There are 16 residues in the CDR3. The V and J ends lost 3 bases and 6 bases, in that order; junction bases with no gene match: 10.

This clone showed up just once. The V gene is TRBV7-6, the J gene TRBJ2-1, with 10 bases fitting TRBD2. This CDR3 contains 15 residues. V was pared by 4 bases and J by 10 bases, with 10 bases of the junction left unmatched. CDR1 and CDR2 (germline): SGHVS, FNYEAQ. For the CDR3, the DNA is TGTGCCAGCAGCTCTCAGCGGGAGGGCCTACAGGAGCAGTTCTTC. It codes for CASSSQREGLQEQFF. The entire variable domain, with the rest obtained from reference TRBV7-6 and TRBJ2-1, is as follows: GAGVSQSPRYKVTKRGQDVALRCDPISGHVSLYWYRQALGQGPEFLTYFNYEAQQDKSGLPNDRFSAERPEGSISTLTIQRTEQRDSAMYRCASSSQREGLQEQFFGPGTRLTVL.

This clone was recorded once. The CDR3 nucleotides read TGTGCCAGCTCACCACCTACAGTCCGGGGTGCTGAAGCTTTCTTT. This codes for CASSPPTVRGAEAFF. This chain uses TRBV18 with TRBJ1-1, with D unclear. CDR1 is KGHSH and CDR2 is LQKENI in the germline V gene. V dropped 0 bases and J dropped 6 bases, with 14 bases sitting between them. The CDR3 contains 15 residues.

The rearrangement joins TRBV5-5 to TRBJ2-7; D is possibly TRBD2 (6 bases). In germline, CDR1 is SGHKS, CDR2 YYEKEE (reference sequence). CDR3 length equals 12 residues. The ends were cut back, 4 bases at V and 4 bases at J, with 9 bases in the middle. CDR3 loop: CASSGAGYEQYF. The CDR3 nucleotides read TGTGCCAGCAGCGGGGCGGGGTACGAGCAGTACTTC. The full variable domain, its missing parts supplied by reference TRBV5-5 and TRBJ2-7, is DAGVTQSPTHLIKTRGQQVTLRCSPISGHKSVSWYQQVLGQGPQFIFQYYEKEERGRGNFPDRFSARQFPNYSSELNVNALLLGDSALYLCASSGAGYEQYFGPGTRLTVT.

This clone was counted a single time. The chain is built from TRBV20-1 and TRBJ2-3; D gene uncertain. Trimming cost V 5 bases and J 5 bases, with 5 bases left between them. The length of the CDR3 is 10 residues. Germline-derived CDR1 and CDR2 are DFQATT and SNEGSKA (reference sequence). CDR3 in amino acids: CSASIDTQYF. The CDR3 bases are TGCAGTGCTTCTATAGATACGCAGTATTTT.

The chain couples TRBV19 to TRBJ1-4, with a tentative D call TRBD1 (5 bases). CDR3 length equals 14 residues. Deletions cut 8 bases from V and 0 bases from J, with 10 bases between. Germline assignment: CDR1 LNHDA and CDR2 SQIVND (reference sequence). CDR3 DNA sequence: TGTGCCAGTCGCAGGGTCGCAACTAATGAAAAACTGTTTTTT. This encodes CASRRVATNEKLFF.

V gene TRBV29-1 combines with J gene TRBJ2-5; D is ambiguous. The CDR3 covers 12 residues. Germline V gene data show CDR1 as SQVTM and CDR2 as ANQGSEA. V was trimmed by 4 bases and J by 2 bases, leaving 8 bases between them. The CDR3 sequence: CSVAAVQETQYF. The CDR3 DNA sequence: TGCAGCGTTGCGGCGGTGCAAGAGACCCAGTACTTC.

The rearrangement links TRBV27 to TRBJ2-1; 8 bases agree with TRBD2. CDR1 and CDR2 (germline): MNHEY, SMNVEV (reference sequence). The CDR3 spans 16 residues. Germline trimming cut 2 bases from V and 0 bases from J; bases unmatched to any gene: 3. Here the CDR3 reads CASSLRGTSSYNEQFF. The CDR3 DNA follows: TGTGCCAGCAGTTTAAGAGGGACTAGCTCCTACAATGAGCAGTTCTTC.

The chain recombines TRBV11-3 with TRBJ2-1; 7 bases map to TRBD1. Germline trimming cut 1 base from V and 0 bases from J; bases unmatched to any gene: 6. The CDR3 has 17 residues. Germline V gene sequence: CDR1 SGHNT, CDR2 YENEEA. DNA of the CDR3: TGTGCCAGCAGCTTAGGGCCGACAGGGATCTCCTACAATGAGCAGTTCTTC. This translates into CASSLGPTGISYNEQFF.

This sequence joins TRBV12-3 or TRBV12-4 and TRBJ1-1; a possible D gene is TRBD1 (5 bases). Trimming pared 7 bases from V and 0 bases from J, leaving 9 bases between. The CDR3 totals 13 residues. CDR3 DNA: TGTGCCAGCAAGGCGGGGCTGAACACTGAAGCTTTCTTT. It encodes CASKAGLNTEAFF.

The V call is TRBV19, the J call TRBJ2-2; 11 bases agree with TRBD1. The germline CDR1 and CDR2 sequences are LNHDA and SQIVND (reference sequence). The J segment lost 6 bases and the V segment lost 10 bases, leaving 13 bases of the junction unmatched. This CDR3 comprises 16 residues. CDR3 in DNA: TGTGCCACCGCGGACAGGGGGCTTTTTATGTCCGGGGAGCTGTTTTTT. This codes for CATADRGLFMSGELFF.

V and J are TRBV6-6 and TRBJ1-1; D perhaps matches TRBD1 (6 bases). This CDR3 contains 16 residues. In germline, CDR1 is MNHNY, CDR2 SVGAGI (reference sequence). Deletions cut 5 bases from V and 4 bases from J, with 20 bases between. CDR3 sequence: CASSTPWGGAGTEAFF. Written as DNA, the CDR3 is TGTGCCAGCAGTACCCCCTGGGGGGGCGCGGGCACTGAAGCTTTCTTT.

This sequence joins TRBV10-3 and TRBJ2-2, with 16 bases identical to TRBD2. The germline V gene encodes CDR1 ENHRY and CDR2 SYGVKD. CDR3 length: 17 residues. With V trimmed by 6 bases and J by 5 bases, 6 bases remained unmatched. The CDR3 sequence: CAISGTSGRARTGELFF. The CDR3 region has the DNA TGTGCCATCAGCGGGACTAGCGGGAGGGCCCGTACCGGGGAGCTGTTTTTT.

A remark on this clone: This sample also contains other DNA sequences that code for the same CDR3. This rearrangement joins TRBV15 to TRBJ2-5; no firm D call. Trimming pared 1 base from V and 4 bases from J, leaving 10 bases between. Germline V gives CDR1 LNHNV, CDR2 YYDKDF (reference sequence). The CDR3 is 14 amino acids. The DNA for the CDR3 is TGTGCCACCAGCAGAGCCGGTGGTGGAGAGACCCAGTACTTC. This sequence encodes CATSRAGGGETQYF.

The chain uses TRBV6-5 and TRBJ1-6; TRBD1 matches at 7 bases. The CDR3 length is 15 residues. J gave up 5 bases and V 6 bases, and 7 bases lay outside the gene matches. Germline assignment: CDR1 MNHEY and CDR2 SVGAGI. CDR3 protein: CASSPLGQNNSPLHF. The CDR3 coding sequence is TGTGCCAGCAGCCCGTTGGGACAGAATAATTCACCCCTCCACTTT.

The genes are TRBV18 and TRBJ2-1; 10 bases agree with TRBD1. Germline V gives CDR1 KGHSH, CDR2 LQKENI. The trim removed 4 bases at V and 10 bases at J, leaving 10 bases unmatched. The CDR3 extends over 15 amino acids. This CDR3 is CASSLGQGRTREQFF. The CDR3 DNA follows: TGTGCCAGCTCACTGGGACAGGGGCGGACTCGGGAGCAGTTCTTC. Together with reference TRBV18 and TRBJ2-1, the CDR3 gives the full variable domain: NAGVMQNPRHLVRRRGQEARLRCSPMKGHSHVYWYRQLPEEGLKFMVYLQKENIIDESGMPKERFSAEFPKEGPSILRIQQVVRGDSAAYFCASSLGQGRTREQFFGPGTRLTVL.

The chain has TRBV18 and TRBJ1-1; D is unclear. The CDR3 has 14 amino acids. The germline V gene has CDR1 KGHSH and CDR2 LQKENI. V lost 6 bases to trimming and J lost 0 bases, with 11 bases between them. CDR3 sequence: CASSIREMNTEAFF. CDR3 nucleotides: TGTGCCAGCTCTATACGGGAGATGAACACTGAAGCTTTCTTT.